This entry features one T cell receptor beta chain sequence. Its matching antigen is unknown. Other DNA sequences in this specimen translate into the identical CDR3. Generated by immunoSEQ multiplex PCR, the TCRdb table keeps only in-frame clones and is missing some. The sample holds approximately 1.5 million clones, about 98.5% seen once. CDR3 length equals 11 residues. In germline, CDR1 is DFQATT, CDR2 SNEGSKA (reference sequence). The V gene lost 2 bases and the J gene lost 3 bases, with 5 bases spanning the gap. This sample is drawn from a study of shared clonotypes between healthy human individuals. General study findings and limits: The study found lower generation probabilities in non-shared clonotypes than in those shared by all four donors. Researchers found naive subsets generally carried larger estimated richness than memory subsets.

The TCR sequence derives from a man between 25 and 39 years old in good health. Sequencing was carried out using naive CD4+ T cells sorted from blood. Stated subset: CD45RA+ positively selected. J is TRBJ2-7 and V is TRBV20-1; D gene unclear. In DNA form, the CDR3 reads TGCAGTGCTAGACTTATCTACGAGCAGTACTTC. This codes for CSARLIYEQYF.